The sample holds a few counts of the clone carrying this T cell receptor (beta chain). Its specificity is not known. Documented time point: week 47, end of study. In every dose of vaccine, 300 ug of mutant IDH1 20-mer peptide was given alongside topical imiquimod. The data derive from a study of a mutant IDH1 vaccine in newly diagnosed glioma. Study summary: Previous care, which was radiotherapy, temozolomide, or both, most often involved both. Study-wide points: Any relationship between pseudoprogression and changes in top peripheral T cell clonotypes seemed absent.

The protocol was immunoSEQ multiplex PCR, while the TCRdb copy is restricted to in-frame clones and leaves out a portion. This sample has 45,000 to 65,000 clones, with about 61% found just once. V was pared by 2 bases and J by 6 bases, with 14 bases between. Per the germline V gene, CDR1 is MNHEY and CDR2 is SVGAGI. The CDR3 loop spans 14 amino acids. This chain uses TRBV6-5 with TRBJ2-7; D is uncertain. This TCR came from a man between 35 and 55 years old with glioma. Some clones in this sample may be carry-over from other donors' samples. The sequences come from peripheral blood mononuclear cells (PBMCs), collected from a glioma patient whose treatment included an IDH1 peptide vaccine. CDR3 sequence (DNA): TGTGCCAGCAGTTACGTTCCTGGGGTCGGCGAGCAGTACTTC. Translation gives CASSYVPGVGEQYF.